The 25 T cell receptor beta chains reported below all come from one sample, sequenced in a study of shared clonotypes between healthy human individuals. Sequencing used immunoSEQ multiplex PCR; TCRdb keeps in-frame clones, though not all of them. Of about 2.5 million clones detected, 85% to 95% appear once; the ten largest clones hold 0.37%. Material for sequencing was naive CD4+ T cells from PBMCs. Sample subset: CD45RA+ positively selected. All receptors come from a man younger than 35 in good health. Some clones in this sample may be carry-over from other donors' samples.

The genes are TRBV5-1 and TRBJ2-2, with TRBD2 as a possible D gene (6 bases). The CDR3 is 15 amino acids. CDR1 SGHRS and CDR2 YFSETQ come from the germline V gene. Deletions cut 2 bases from V and 6 bases from J, with 14 bases between. The CDR3 DNA is TGCGCCAGCAGCTTAGGCGGGGTGGGCGCCGGGGAGCTGTTTTTT. Encoded protein: CASSLGGVGAGELFF.

This clone turned up a few times. The chain recombines TRBV29-1 with TRBJ1-4; 9 bases map to TRBD1. Germline assignment: CDR1 SQVTM and CDR2 ANQGSEA. This CDR3 has 15 residues. After removal of 3 bases from V and 6 bases from J, the junction contained 8 bases not matched to a gene. The CDR3 DNA follows: TGCAGCGTTGATCCGGGACAGGGAGAAGATGAAAAACTGTTTTTT. Amino acids: CSVDPGQGEDEKLFF.

This sequence joins TRBV9 and TRBJ2-2, with 12 bases that match TRBD2. V gave up 4 bases and J gave up 5 bases; unmatched junction bases: 6. Germline loops: CDR1 SGDLS, CDR2 YYNGEE. This CDR3 region has 16 residues. The CDR3 is CASSLGTSGRTGELFF. As DNA, the CDR3 is TGTGCCAGCAGCTTAGGAACTAGCGGGAGGACCGGGGAGCTGTTTTTT.

This rearrangement joins TRBV28 to TRBJ2-3; 7 bases fit TRBD2. V was pared by 5 bases and J by 0 bases, with 8 bases of the junction left unmatched. CDR3 length: 16 amino acids. CDR1 MDHEN and CDR2 SYDVKM come from the germline V gene. The CDR3 region has the DNA TGTGCCAGCAGTCCCGGGGGGACTCAAAGCACAGATACGCAGTATTTT. It yields the protein CASSPGGTQSTDTQYF.

V gene TRBV7-3 combines with J gene TRBJ2-6; D gene uncertain. The CDR3 totals 16 residues. Trimming cost V 5 bases and J 1 base, with 12 bases left between them. The germline V gene encodes CDR1 SGHTA and CDR2 FQGTGA. For the CDR3, the DNA is TGTGCCAGCAGCCTCGACCCGTTTTCTGGGGCCAACGTCCTGACTTTC. As protein: CASSLDPFSGANVLTF.

The chain combines TRBV18 with TRBJ1-5, with no clear D. This CDR3 region has 16 residues. Germline values: CDR1 KGHSH, CDR2 LQKENI. V lost 2 bases and J lost 3, with 14 bases in between. CDR3 residues: CASSPNRKGVNQPQHF. The DNA for the CDR3 is TGTGCCAGCTCACCAAATAGGAAGGGTGTCAATCAGCCCCAGCATTTT.

The rearrangement uses TRBV7-2 and TRBJ2-5, with D perhaps being TRBD1 or TRBD2 (5 bases each). The CDR3 extends over 16 amino acids. The V and J ends lost 1 base and 4 bases respectively, with 16 bases between them. The V gene's germline CDR1 is SGHTA and CDR2 FQGNSA. This CDR3 is CASSLGTTGTPETQYF. The CDR3 nucleotides read TGTGCCAGCAGCTTAGGAACTACCGGGACCCCAGAGACCCAGTACTTC.

The DNA of the CDR3 is TGCGCCAGCAGCCAAGCCGGGGGTCGAAGCTCCCATGCCTATGGCTACACCTTC. It encodes CASSQAGGRSSHAYGYTF. The chain carries TRBV4-1 and TRBJ1-2; maybe TRBD1 (5 bases). The V end was cut by 1 base, the J end by 4 bases, with 22 bases between. The CDR3 loop spans 18 amino acids. Per the germline V gene, CDR1 is MGHRA and CDR2 is YSYEKL.

The J gene is TRBJ2-3, the V gene TRBV18, with a weak D call TRBD2 (6 bases). This CDR3 is built from 15 residues. Germline CDR1 and CDR2: KGHSH and LQKENI. V gave up 3 bases and J gave up 3 bases, with 13 bases separating them. CDR3: CASSPFRGRTDTQYF. The CDR3 nucleotides are TGTGCCAGCTCACCTTTTCGGGGGAGGACAGATACGCAGTATTTT.

The rearrangement uses TRBV2 and TRBJ2-5; 9 bases map to TRBD1. The CDR3 has 15 residues. J was trimmed by 0 bases and V by 7 bases; bases with no gene match: 6. Germline assignment: CDR1 SNHLY and CDR2 FYNNEI. The CDR3 coding sequence is TGTGCCAGCATTAACAGGGGGCTCGACCAAGAGACCCAGTACTTC. It codes for CASINRGLDQETQYF. Using reference TRBV2 and TRBJ2-5 for the parts outside the CDR3, the full variable domain is EPEVTQTPSHQVTQMGQEVILRCVPISNHLYFYWYRQILGQKVEFLVSFYNNEISEKSEIFDDQFSVERPDGSNFTLKIRSTKLEDSAMYFCASINRGLDQETQYFGPGTRLLVL.

The chain combines TRBV9 with TRBJ1-2; D possibly corresponds to TRBD1 (6 bases). The CDR3 runs 15 residues. V was cut by 0 bases and J by 10 bases, with 19 bases left in between. Germline V gene data show CDR1 as SGDLS and CDR2 as YYNGEE. The CDR3 reads CASSVDPIEDRFYTF. Written as DNA, the CDR3 is TGTGCCAGCAGCGTAGACCCGATAGAAGACAGGTTCTACACCTTC.

This chain connects TRBV4-3 to TRBJ2-7, with 7 bases matching TRBD1. The CDR3 covers 15 residues. Germline V gives CDR1 LGHNA, CDR2 YSLEER. The V segment lost 1 base and the J segment 1 base; nucleotides outside the gene matches: 4. Here the CDR3 reads CASSQGVGQSYEQYF. CDR3 in DNA: TGCGCCAGCAGCCAAGGGGTGGGACAGTCCTACGAGCAGTACTTC.

The chain combines TRBV28 with TRBJ1-4; D uncertain. CDR1 is MDHEN, CDR2 SYDVKM, per germline. The V and J ends lost 9 bases and 0 bases respectively, with 11 bases between them. CDR3 length equals 14 residues. The CDR3 region is CASMNSATNEKLFF. CDR3 coding DNA: TGTGCCAGTATGAACTCGGCAACTAATGAAAAACTGTTTTTT.

The rearrangement links TRBV15 to TRBJ2-4; 7 nucleotides match TRBD2. Germline V lookup: CDR1 LNHNV, CDR2 YYDKDF (reference sequence). This CDR3 comprises 17 residues. V shed 0 bases, J shed 0 bases, and the junction held 5 bases outside the gene matches. The CDR3 loop reads CATSRDDLAVAKNIQYF. The CDR3 DNA is TGTGCCACCAGCAGAGATGACCTAGCGGTAGCCAAAAACATTCAGTACTTC.

CDR3 amino acids: CASSQDHRGPETQYF. The CDR3, as DNA: TGCGCCAGCAGCCAAGATCACAGGGGGCCAGAGACCCAGTACTTC. V and J are TRBV4-3 and TRBJ2-5; 9 bases map to TRBD1. The V gene end was trimmed by 0 bases and the J gene end by 4 bases; junction bases not matched to a gene: 3. From germline, CDR1 is LGHNA and CDR2 YSLEER. CDR3 size: 15 residues.

This rearrangement joins TRBV2 to TRBJ1-1, with D unresolved. V gave up 10 bases and J gave up 1 base, with 13 bases separating them. Germline V CDR1 and CDR2: SNHLY, FYNNEI. The CDR3 contains 13 residues. The CDR3 protein is CANQNMENTEAFF. DNA for the CDR3: TGTGCCAACCAGAACATGGAGAACACTGAAGCTTTCTTT.

The rearrangement uses TRBV5-5 and TRBJ2-5; a weak D match, TRBD2 (6 bases). Trimming removed 4 bases at V and 3 bases at J, with 13 bases between. The germline V gene has CDR1 SGHKS and CDR2 YYEKEE (reference sequence). This CDR3 has 14 amino acids. The DNA of the CDR3 is TGTGCCAGCAGCGGAGGGACGGTGGAAGAGACCCAGTACTTC. It codes for CASSGGTVEETQYF.

The chain employs TRBV5-6 and TRBJ2-3, with 8 positions matching TRBD2. This CDR3 has 15 residues. The germline gives CDR1 SGHDT, CDR2 YYEEEE. V lost 3 bases to trimming and J lost 3 bases; unmatched junction nucleotides: 6. The CDR3 sequence: CASSWTGLGTDTQYF. As DNA, the CDR3 is TGTGCCAGCAGCTGGACGGGACTAGGAACAGATACGCAGTATTTT.

This clone occurred once. CDR3 DNA: TGTGCCAGCAGTTGGAACGACAGGGGGGAGCAGTACTTC. The encoded protein is CASSWNDRGEQYF. The genes are TRBV28 and TRBJ2-7, with TRBD1 identical over 9 bases. CDR1 and CDR2 from the germline V gene are MDHEN and SYDVKM. The V segment lost 4 bases and the J segment 7 bases; nucleotides outside the gene matches: 5. CDR3 size: 13 residues.

The V call is TRBV11-2, the J call TRBJ1-2; a possible D gene is TRBD1 (6 bases). Trimming stripped 6 bases from V and 5 bases from J, with 22 bases between. In germline, CDR1 is SGHAT, CDR2 FQNNGV. The CDR3 runs 16 residues. In nucleotides, the CDR3 is TGTGCCAGCAGTCCTACTTCCGGGACACCACCTTATGGCTACACCTTC. Its protein product is CASSPTSGTPPYGYTF.

This sequence joins TRBV5-1 and TRBJ2-7, with 7 bases identical to TRBD2. J was trimmed by 2 bases and V by 7 bases; bases with no gene match: 9. CDR1 is SGHRS, CDR2 YFSETQ, per germline. The CDR3 is made up of 14 amino acids. In nucleotides, the CDR3 is TGCGCCAGCGGATCGGGGGGACCCGCCTACGAGCAGTACTTC. Residues: CASGSGGPAYEQYF.

The rearrangement uses TRBV10-3 and TRBJ2-7; TRBD1 matches at 7 bases. This CDR3 comprises 16 residues. The V and J ends lost 0 bases and 2 bases, in that order; junction bases with no gene match: 7. CDR1 ENHRY and CDR2 SYGVKD come from the germline V gene. CDR3 in amino acids: CAISESGQATPYEQYF. As DNA, the CDR3 is TGTGCCATCAGTGAGTCTGGACAGGCCACCCCCTACGAGCAGTACTTC.

V and J are TRBV5-4 and TRBJ1-1; 10 nucleotides line up with TRBD1. J gave up 11 bases and V 4 bases, and 11 bases lay outside the gene matches. CDR1 is SGHNT and CDR2 is YYREEE in the germline V gene (reference sequence). The CDR3 consists of 14 residues. CDR3 sequence (DNA): TGTGCCAGCAGCGGTCGACAGGGGGCTGGGTTGGCTTTCTTT. It encodes CASSGRQGAGLAFF.

The rearrangement links TRBV6-1 to TRBJ2-1; TRBD2 matches 8 bases. V shed 2 bases and J 4 bases; nucleotides not matched to a gene: 4. Germline loops: CDR1 MNHNS, CDR2 SASEGT. The CDR3 has 15 residues. The CDR3 coding sequence is TGTGCCAGCAGTGAAATGTCTAGCGGGTACAATGAGCAGTTCTTC. Translation: CASSEMSSGYNEQFF.

V is TRBV11-2 and J is TRBJ2-2, with no clear D. Deletions cut 3 bases from V and 2 bases from J, with 7 bases between. Germline assignment: CDR1 SGHAT and CDR2 FQNNGV. This CDR3 spans 14 amino acids. CDR3 bases: TGTGCCAGCAGCTTTTACGCTAACACCGGGGAGCTGTTTTTT. Translation: CASSFYANTGELFF.